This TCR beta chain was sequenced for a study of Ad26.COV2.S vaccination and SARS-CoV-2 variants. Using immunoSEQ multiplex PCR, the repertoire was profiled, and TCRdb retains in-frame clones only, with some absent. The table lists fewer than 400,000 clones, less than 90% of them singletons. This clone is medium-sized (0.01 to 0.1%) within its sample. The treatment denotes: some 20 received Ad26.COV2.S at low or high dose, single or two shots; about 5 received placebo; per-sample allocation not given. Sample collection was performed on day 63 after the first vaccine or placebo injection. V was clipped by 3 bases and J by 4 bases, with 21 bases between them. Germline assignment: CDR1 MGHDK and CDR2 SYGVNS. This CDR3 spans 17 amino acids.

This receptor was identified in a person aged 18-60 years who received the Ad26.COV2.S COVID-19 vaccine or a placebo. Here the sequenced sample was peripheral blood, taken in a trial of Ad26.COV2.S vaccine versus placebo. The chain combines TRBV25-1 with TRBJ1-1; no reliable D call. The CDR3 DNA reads TGTGCCAGCAGTGATCGCTCGGCAAGAGGGAGTACCACTGAAGCTTTCTTT. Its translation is CASSDRSARGSTTEAFF.